This T cell receptor (beta chain) was captured by sequencing in a study of shared clonotypes between healthy human individuals. Points from the study as a whole: Non-shared clonotypes showed lower generation probabilities than clonotypes common to all four donors.

Worth noting for this clone: Its cognate antigen is unknown.

CDR1 is MNHNY, CDR2 SVGAGI, per germline (reference sequence). The V end was cut by 7 bases, the J end by 6 bases, with 22 bases between. This CDR3 has 16 amino acids. Selected positively for CCR7 and CD45RO-negative, naive CD8 cells excluded terminally differentiated effector memory CD45RA+ cells. The assay ran at deep level. Genomic DNA of each subset was evenly split across several immunoSEQ plates. Data came from immunoSEQ multiplex PCR; TCRdb stores just in-frame clones and leaves some out. The profile shows 600,000 or so clones, nearly 98% of them singletons. The V and J genes are TRBV6-6 and TRBJ2-1; maybe TRBD1 (5 bases). The receptor's source is a man aged 30 to 45 in good health. The sequenced sample consisted of naive CD8+ T cells sorted from blood. CDR3 sequence: CASTLSQGDLVNEQFF. Written as DNA, the CDR3 is TGTGCCAGCACCCTTTCGCAAGGGGATTTGGTCAATGAGCAGTTCTTC.